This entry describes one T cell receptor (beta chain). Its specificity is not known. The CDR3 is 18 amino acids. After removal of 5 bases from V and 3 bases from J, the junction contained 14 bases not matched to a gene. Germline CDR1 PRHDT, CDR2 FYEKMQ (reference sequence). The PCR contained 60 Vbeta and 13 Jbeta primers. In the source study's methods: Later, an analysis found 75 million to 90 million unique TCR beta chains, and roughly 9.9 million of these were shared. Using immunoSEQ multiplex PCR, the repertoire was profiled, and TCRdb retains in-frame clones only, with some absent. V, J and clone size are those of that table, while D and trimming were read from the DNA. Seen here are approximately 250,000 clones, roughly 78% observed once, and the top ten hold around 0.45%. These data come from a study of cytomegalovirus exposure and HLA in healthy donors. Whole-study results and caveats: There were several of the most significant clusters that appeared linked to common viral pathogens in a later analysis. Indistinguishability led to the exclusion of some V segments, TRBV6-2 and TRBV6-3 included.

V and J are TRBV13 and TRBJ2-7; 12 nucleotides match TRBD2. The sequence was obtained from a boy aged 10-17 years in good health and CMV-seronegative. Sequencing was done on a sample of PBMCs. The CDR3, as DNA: TGTGCCAGCAGCATCCGACTAGCGGGGGCCATTAACTTCTACGAGCAGTACTTC. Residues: CASSIRLAGAINFYEQYF.